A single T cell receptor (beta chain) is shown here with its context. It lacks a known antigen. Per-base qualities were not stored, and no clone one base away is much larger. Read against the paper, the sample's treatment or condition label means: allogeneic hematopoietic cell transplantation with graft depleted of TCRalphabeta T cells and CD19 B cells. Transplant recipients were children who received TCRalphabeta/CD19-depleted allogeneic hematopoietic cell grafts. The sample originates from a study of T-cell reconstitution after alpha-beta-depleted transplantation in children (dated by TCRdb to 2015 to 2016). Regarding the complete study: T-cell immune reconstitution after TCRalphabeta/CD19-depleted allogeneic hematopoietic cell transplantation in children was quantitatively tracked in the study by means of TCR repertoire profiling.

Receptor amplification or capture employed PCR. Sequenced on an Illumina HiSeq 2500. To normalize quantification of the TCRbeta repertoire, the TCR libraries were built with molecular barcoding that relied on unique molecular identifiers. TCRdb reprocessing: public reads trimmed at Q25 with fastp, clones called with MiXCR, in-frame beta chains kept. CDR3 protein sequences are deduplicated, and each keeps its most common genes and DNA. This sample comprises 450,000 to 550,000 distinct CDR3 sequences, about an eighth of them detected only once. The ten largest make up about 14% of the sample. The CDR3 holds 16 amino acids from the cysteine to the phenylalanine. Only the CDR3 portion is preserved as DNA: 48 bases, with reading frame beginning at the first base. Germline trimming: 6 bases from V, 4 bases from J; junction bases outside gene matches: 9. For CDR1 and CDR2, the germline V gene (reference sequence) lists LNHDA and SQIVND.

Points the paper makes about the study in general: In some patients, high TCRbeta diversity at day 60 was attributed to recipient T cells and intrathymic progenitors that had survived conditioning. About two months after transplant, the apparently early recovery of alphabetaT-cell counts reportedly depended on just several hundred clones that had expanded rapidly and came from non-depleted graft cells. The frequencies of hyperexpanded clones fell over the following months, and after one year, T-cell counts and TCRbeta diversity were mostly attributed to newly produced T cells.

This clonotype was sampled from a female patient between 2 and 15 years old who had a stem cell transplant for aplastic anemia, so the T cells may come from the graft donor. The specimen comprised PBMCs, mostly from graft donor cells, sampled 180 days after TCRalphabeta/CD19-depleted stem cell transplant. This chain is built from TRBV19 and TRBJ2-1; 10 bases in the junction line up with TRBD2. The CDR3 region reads CASRPARAGGYNEQFF. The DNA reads TGTGCCAGTAGACCTGCTAGAGCGGGAGGGTACAATGAGCAGTTCTTC.